The rows below give T cell receptor beta chains drawn from one sample of a study of T cell responses to AZD1222 COVID-19 vaccine. Profiling relied on immunoSEQ multiplex PCR, and the TCRdb table lists in-frame clones only, not all of them. The table records about 60,000 clones, about 80% of them present only once. Source: peripheral blood, taken 28 days after the second AZD1222 dose. Source of these receptors: an adult who received the AZD1222 COVID-19 vaccine. Both conserved end residues are part of each CDR3. Each record gives: J gene, V gene, clone size, D gene, CDR3 protein, CDR3 DNA. A D gene is named only where the DNA matches it firmly. The listing skips clone size in some rows; elsewhere it reads once, few, many or a size class.

>TRBJ1-6|TRBV4-3|once|.
CASSQEATGSPLHF
TGCGCCAGCAGCCAAGAGGCCACGGGGTCACCCCTCCACTTT
>TRBJ2-3|TRBV28|.|TRBD1
CASSSHRGSADTQYF
TGTGCCAGCAGTTCTCACAGGGGGAGCGCAGATACGCAGTATTTT
>TRBJ1-1|TRBV9|.|.
CASSSRPGATEAFF
TGTGCCAGCAGCTCGCGTCCGGGGGCCACTGAAGCTTTCTTT
>TRBJ1-2|TRBV6-5|.|.
CASRRGAFYGYTF
TGTGCCAGCAGACGCGGGGCCTTCTATGGCTACACCTTC
>TRBJ1-2|TRBV6-4|.|TRBD1
CASNPGQGFNYGYTF
TGTGCCAGCAATCCCGGACAGGGATTTAACTATGGCTACACCTTC
>TRBJ1-3|TRBV6-1|.|.
CASSEVEGVTIYF
TGTGCCAGCAGTGAAGTGGAGGGTGTCACCATATATTTT
>TRBJ2-2|TRBV5-6|.|.
CASSLVIGELFF
TGTGCCAGCAGCTTGGTCATCGGGGAGCTGTTTTTT
>TRBJ2-1|TRBV19|.|.
CASSMQGTYNEQFF
TGTGCCAGTAGTATGCAGGGTACCTACAATGAGCAGTTCTTC
>TRBJ1-5|TRBV2|.|.
CASRMIVGGGSQPQHF
TGTGCCAGCAGAATGATCGTGGGGGGCGGGAGTCAGCCCCAGCATTTT
>TRBJ1-6|TRBV5-4|.|.
CASSLEGALTNLNSPLHF
TGTGCCAGCAGCTTGGAAGGGGCCCTTACCAACCTTAATTCACCCCTCCACTTT
>TRBJ2-2|TRBV24-1|.|TRBD1
CATSDPGTGGTGELFF
TGTGCCACCAGTGACCCCGGGACAGGGGGCACCGGGGAGCTGTTTTTT
>TRBJ2-7|TRBV27|.|TRBD1
CASSLGGQGSYEQYF
TGTGCCAGCAGTTTAGGGGGACAGGGTTCATACGAGCAGTACTTC
>TRBJ2-5|TRBV5-1|.|TRBD2
CASRLQGLEETQYF
TGCGCCAGCAGGCTCCAGGGACTAGAAGAGACCCAGTACTTC
>TRBJ2-3|TRBV15|.|.
CATSRDPTDTQYF
TGTGCCACCAGCAGAGATCCCACAGATACGCAGTATTTT
>TRBJ1-2|TRBV4-2|.|TRBD1
CASSQDLGAGQIYTF
TGTGCCAGCAGCCAAGATCTTGGTGCGGGACAGATCTACACCTTC
>TRBJ2-1|TRBV19|.|TRBD2
CATGRDYGLEQFF
TGTGCCACCGGCCGGGACTATGGGCTCGAGCAGTTCTTC
>TRBJ1-2|TRBV9|.|.
CASSVSGDPYGYTF
TGTGCCAGCAGCGTAAGCGGGGATCCCTATGGCTACACCTTC
>TRBJ2-2|TRBV28|.|.
CASSPGQNTGELFF
TGTGCCAGCAGCCCGGGACAGAACACCGGGGAGCTGTTTTTT
>TRBJ1-3|TRBV11-2|once|.
CASSPGFSGNTIYF
TGTGCCAGCAGCCCGGGTTTCTCTGGAAACACCATATATTTT
>TRBJ1-2|TRBV2|.|.
CASSWDDESGGYTF
TGTGCCAGCAGTTGGGACGACGAGTCGGGAGGCTACACCTTC
>TRBJ2-3|TRBV6-5|.|.
CASNPGFSTDTQYF
TGTGCCAGCAACCCGGGGTTTAGCACAGATACGCAGTATTTT
>TRBJ1-2|TRBV27|.|TRBD1
CASSPGTGDYGYTF
TGTGCCAGCAGTCCCGGGACAGGGGACTATGGCTACACCTTC
>TRBJ2-5|TRBV10-3|.|.
CAISEPQVGETQYF
TGTGCCATCAGTGAGCCACAGGTGGGCGAGACCCAGTACTTC
>TRBJ2-7|TRBV24-1|.|TRBD2
CAYLAEGPYEQYF
TGTGCCTATCTAGCGGAAGGCCCCTACGAGCAGTACTTC
>TRBJ2-3|TRBV5-4|.|.
CASSAGATDTQYF
TGTGCCAGCAGTGCAGGGGCCACAGATACGCAGTATTTT
>TRBJ1-5|TRBV11-2|.|.
CASSLVLGFSNQPQHF
TGTGCCAGCAGCTTAGTTTTGGGGTTCAGCAATCAGCCCCAGCATTTT
>TRBJ2-2|TRBV2|.|TRBD2
CASSVRGGADTGELFF
TGTGCCAGCAGTGTTCGCGGGGGGGCGGACACCGGGGAGCTGTTTTTT
>TRBJ1-1|TRBV29-1|few|.
CSVRGDTNTEAFF
TGCAGCGTGCGAGGGGACACGAACACTGAAGCTTTCTTT
>TRBJ1-2|TRBV6-1|few|.
CASSFGQKDYGYTF
TGTGCCAGCAGTTTCGGACAGAAAGACTATGGCTACACCTTC
>TRBJ2-5|TRBV6-5|.|TRBD2
CASSLLAGTETQYF
TGTGCCAGCAGTCTTCTAGCGGGGACAGAGACCCAGTACTTC
>TRBJ2-4|TRBV30|once|TRBD1
CAWEKGGGGNIQYF
TGTGCCTGGGAGAAAGGGGGCGGCGGAAACATTCAGTACTTC
>TRBJ1-5|TRBV28|.|.
CASSLLQNNQPQHF
TGTGCCAGCAGTTTATTACAGAACAATCAGCCCCAGCATTTT
>TRBJ1-1|TRBV11-2|.|.
CASSLVGGAGNTEAFF
TGTGCCAGCAGCTTAGTAGGTGGGGCAGGGAACACTGAAGCTTTCTTT
>TRBJ2-1|TRBV9|once|TRBD2
CASSPRTSGGYNNEQFF
TGTGCCAGCAGCCCTCGGACTAGCGGGGGGTATAACAATGAGCAGTTCTTC
>TRBJ2-3|TRBV5-4|.|.
CASSLPGVSDTQYF
TGTGCCAGCAGCCTCCCGGGGGTCTCGGATACGCAGTATTTT
>TRBJ1-2|TRBV20-1|many|.
CSARTDRDYTF
TGCAGTGCTAGAACGGACCGGGACTACACCTTC
>TRBJ1-5|TRBV19|.|TRBD1
CATSPYLRGRGPNQPQHF
TGTGCCACCTCACCGTATCTCAGGGGGAGGGGGCCCAATCAGCCCCAGCATTTT
>TRBJ1-5|TRBV2|.|.
CASRVSQGQPQHF
TGTGCCAGCAGGGTTTCACAGGGACAGCCCCAGCATTTT
>TRBJ2-7|TRBV12-3/TRBV12-4|.|.
CASREQGYEQYF
TGTGCCAGCCGAGAACAGGGCTACGAGCAGTACTTC
>TRBJ2-1|TRBV6-1|.|.
CASREGWNEQFF
TGTGCCAGCAGGGAAGGGTGGAATGAGCAGTTCTTC
>TRBJ2-7|TRBV19|.|.
CASSRTILYEQYF
TGTGCCAGTAGTAGGACAATACTCTACGAGCAGTACTTC
>TRBJ2-1|TRBV19|.|TRBD2
CASSRTSGSYNEQFF
TGTGCCAGTAGTCGGACTAGCGGCTCCTACAATGAGCAGTTCTTC
>TRBJ1-5|TRBV12-3/TRBV12-4|.|.
CASSFVEGQPQHF
TGTGCCAGCAGTTTCGTGGAGGGTCAGCCCCAGCATTTT
>TRBJ2-5|TRBV24-1|.|.
CATRGVGETQYF
TGTGCCACCAGGGGGGTGGGTGAGACCCAGTACTTC
>TRBJ2-2|TRBV2|few|.
CASKRTANTGELFF
TGTGCCAGCAAACGGACGGCGAACACCGGGGAGCTGTTTTTT
>TRBJ1-1|TRBV7-2|.|.
CASSPLSPGGNTEAFF
TGTGCCAGCAGCCCGCTAAGTCCAGGAGGGAACACTGAAGCTTTCTTT
>TRBJ2-1|TRBV12-3/TRBV12-4|.|.
CASSLSNEQFF
TGTGCCAGCAGTTTGAGCAATGAGCAGTTCTTC
>TRBJ2-1|TRBV9|.|.
CASSASLYEQFF
TGTGCCAGCAGCGCCAGTCTTTATGAGCAGTTCTTC
>TRBJ1-4|TRBV30|.|.
CAWSVDSRGEKLFF
TGTGCCTGGAGCGTGGACAGCAGGGGTGAAAAACTGTTTTTT